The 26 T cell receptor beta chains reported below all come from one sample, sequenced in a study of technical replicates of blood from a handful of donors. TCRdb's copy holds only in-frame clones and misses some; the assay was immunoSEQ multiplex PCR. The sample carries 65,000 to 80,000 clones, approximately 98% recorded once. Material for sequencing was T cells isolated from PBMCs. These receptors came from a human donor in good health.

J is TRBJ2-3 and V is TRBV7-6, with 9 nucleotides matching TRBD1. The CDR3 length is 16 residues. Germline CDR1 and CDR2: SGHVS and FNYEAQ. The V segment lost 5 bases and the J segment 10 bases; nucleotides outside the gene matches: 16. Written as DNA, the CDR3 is TGTGCCAGCAGCCCAAGGACAGGGGCCGTACCGACAGCGCAGTATTTT. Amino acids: CASSPRTGAVPTAQYF.

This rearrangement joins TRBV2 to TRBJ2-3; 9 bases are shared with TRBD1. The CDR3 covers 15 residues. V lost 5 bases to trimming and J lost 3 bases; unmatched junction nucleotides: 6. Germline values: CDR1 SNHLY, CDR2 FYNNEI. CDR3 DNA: TGTGCCAGCAGTACGGGGACAGGGTGGACAGATACGCAGTATTTT. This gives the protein CASSTGTGWTDTQYF.

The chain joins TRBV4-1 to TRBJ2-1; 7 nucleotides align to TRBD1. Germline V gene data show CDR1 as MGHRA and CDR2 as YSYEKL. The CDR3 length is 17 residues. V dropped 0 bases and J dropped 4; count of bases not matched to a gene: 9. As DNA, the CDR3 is TGCGCCAGCAGCCAAGACACAGGGGTCCTGGTTTACAATGAGCAGTTCTTC. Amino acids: CASSQDTGVLVYNEQFF.

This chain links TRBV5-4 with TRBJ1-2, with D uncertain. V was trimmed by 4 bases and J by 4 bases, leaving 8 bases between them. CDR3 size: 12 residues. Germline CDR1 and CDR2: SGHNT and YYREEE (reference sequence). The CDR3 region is CASSVGLYGYTF. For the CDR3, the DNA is TGTGCCAGCAGCGTTGGGCTCTATGGCTACACCTTC. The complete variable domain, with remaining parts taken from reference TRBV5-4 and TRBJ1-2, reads ETGVTQSPTHLIKTRGQQVTLRCSSQSGHNTVSWYQQALGQGPQFIFQYYREEENGRGNFPPRFSGLQFPNYSSELNVNALELDDSALYLCASSVGLYGYTFGSGTRLTVV.

In nucleotides, the CDR3 is TGTGCCAGCAGTTTACAGAACACTGAAGCTTTCTTT. It translates to CASSLQNTEAFF. This rearrangement joins TRBV28 to TRBJ1-1; no definite D call. Looked up from germline, CDR1 is MDHEN and CDR2 is SYDVKM. This CDR3 contains 12 residues. V dropped 2 bases and J dropped 1 base, with 2 bases sitting between them.

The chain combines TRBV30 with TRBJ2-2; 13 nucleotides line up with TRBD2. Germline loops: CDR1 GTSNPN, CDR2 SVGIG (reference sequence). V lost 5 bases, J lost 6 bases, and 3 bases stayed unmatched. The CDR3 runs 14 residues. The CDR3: CAWVLAGGSGELFF. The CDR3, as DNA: TGTGCCTGGGTACTAGCGGGAGGGTCCGGGGAGCTGTTTTTT.

The CDR3 region has the DNA TGTGCCAGTAGTATAGACTGGACTAGCGGGATGAAAGAGACCCAGTACTTC. It specifies CASSIDWTSGMKETQYF. The genes are TRBV19 and TRBJ2-5; 12 nucleotides match TRBD2. CDR1 and CDR2 (germline): LNHDA, SQIVND (reference sequence). V was clipped by 0 bases and J by 3 bases; unmatched bases: 5. This CDR3 has 17 amino acids.

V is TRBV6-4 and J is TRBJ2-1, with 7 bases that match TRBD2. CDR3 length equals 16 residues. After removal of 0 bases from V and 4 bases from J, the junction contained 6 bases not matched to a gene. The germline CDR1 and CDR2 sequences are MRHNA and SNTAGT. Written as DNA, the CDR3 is TGTGCCAGCAGTGACTCAGAAGCGGGAACGTACAATGAGCAGTTCTTC. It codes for CASSDSEAGTYNEQFF.

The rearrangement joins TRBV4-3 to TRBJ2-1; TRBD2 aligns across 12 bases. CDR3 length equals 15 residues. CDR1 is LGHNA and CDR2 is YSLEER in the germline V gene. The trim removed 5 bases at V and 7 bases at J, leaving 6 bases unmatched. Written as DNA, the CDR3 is TGCGCCAGCAGCGAGAGACTAGCGGGAGTTAATGAGCAGTTCTTC. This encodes CASSERLAGVNEQFF.

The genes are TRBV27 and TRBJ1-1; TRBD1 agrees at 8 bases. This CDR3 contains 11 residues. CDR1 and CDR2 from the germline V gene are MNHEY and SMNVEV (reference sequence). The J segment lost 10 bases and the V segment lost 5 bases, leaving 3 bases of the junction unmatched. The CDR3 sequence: CASSTQGAAFF. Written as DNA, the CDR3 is TGTGCCAGCAGTACTCAGGGGGCAGCTTTCTTT.

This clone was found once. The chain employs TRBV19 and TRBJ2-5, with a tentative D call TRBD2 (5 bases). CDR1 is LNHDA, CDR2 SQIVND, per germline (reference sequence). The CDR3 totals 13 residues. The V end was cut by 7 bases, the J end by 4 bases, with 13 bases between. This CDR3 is CASNRGTRETQYF. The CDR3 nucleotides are TGTGCCAGTAACCGGGGAACGCGAGAGACCCAGTACTTC. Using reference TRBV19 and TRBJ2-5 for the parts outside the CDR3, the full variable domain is DGGITQSPKYLFRKEGQNVTLSCEQNLNHDAMYWYRQDPGQGLRLIYYSQIVNDFQKGDIAEGYSVSREKKESFPLTVTSAQKNPTAFYLCASNRGTRETQYFGPGTRLLVL.

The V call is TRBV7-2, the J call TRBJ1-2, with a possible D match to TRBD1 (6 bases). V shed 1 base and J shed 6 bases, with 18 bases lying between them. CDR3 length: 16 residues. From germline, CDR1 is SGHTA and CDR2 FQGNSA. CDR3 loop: CASSLVWDTKRNGYTF. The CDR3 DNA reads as TGTGCCAGCAGCTTAGTCTGGGACACCAAAAGGAATGGCTACACCTTC.

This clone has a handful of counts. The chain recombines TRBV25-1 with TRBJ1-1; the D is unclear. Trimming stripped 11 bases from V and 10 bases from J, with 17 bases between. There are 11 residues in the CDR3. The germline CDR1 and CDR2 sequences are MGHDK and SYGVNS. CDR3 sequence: CAYTHGIGAFF. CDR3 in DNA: TGTGCCTACACTCACGGGATCGGAGCTTTCTTT.

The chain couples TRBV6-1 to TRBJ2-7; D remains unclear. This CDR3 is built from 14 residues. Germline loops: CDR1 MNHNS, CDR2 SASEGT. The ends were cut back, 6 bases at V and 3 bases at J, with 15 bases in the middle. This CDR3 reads CASSILQIYYEQYF. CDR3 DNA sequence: TGTGCCAGCAGCATACTACAAATTTACTACGAGCAGTACTTC.

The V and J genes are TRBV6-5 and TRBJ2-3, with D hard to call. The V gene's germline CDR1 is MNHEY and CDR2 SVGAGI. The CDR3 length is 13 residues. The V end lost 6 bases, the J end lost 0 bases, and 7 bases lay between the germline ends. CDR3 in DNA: TGTGCCAGCAGATTCCAAAGCACAGATACGCAGTATTTT. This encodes CASRFQSTDTQYF.

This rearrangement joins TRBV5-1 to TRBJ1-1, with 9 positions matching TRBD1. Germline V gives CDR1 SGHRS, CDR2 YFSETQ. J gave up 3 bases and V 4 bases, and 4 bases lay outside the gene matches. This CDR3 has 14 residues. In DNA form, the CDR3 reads TGCGCCAGCAGCAAATACAGGGGGCACACTGAAGCTTTCTTT. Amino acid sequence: CASSKYRGHTEAFF.

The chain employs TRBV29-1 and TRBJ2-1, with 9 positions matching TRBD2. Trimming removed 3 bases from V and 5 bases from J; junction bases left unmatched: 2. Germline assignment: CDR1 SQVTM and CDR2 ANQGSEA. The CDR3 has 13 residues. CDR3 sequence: CSVDLAGDNEQFF. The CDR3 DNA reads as TGCAGCGTTGATTTAGCGGGAGACAATGAGCAGTTCTTC.

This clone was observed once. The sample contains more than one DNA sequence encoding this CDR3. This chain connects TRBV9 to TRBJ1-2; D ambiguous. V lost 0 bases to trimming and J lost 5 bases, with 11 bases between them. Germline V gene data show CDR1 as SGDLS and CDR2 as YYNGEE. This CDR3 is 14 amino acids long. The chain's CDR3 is CASSVVAGGYGYTF. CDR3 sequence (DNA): TGTGCCAGCAGCGTAGTGGCAGGAGGATATGGCTACACCTTC.

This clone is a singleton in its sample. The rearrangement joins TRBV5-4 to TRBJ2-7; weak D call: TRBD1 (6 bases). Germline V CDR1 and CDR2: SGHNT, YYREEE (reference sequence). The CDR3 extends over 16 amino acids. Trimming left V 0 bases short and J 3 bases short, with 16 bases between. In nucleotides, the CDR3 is TGTGCCAGCAGCTTGGATCCTGGGACATCGAACTACGAGCAGTACTTC. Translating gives CASSLDPGTSNYEQYF. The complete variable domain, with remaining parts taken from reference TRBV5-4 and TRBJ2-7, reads ETGVTQSPTHLIKTRGQQVTLRCSSQSGHNTVSWYQQALGQGPQFIFQYYREEENGRGNFPPRFSGLQFPNYSSELNVNALELDDSALYLCASSLDPGTSNYEQYFGPGTRLTVT.

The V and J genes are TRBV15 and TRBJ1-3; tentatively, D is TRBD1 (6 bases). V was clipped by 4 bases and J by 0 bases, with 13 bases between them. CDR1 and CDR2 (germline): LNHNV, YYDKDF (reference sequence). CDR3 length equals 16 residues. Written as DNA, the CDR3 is TGTGCCACCAGCACCGGGACACCCTTCTCTGGAAACACCATATATTTT. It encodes CATSTGTPFSGNTIYF.

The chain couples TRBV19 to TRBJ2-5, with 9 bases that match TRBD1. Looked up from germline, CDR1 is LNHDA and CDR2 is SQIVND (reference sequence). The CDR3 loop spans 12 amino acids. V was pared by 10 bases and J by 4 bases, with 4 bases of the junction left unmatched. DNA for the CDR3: TGTGCCACAACGACAGGGGGAGAGACCCAGTACTTC. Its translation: CATTTGGETQYF.

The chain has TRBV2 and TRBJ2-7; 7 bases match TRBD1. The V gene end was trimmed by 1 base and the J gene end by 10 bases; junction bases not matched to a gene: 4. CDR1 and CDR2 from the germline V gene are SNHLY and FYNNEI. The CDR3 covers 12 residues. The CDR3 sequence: CASSEVGQVQYF. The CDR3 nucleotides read TGTGCCAGCAGTGAAGTTGGACAGGTACAGTACTTC.

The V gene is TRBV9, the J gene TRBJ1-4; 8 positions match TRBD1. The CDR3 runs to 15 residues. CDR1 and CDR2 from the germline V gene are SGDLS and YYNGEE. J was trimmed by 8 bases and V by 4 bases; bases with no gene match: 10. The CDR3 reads CASSPRTGLGEKLFF. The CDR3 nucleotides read TGTGCCAGCAGCCCCCGGACAGGGCTGGGGGAAAAACTGTTTTTT.

The CDR3: CASSSTTGVMETQYF. In DNA form, the CDR3 reads TGTGCCAGCAGTTCCACGACAGGGGTGATGGAGACCCAGTACTTC. J is TRBJ2-5 and V is TRBV6-6; 8 bases are a match to TRBD1. Germline V lookup: CDR1 MNHNY, CDR2 SVGAGI (reference sequence). Trimming at V came to 4 bases and at J to 5 bases, leaving 9 bases not matched to a gene. The CDR3 is 15 residues long.

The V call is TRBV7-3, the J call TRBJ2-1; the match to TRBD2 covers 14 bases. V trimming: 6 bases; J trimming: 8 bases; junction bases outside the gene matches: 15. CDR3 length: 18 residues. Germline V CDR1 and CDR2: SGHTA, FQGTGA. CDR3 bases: TGTGCCAGCAGTCCGGGACTAGCGGGAGAGGGAGTAGTGGATGAGCAGTTCTTC. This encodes CASSPGLAGEGVVDEQFF.

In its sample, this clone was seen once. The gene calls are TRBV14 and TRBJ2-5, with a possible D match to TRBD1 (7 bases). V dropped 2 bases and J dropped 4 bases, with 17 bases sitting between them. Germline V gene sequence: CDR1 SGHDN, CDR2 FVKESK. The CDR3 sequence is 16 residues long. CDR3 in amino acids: CASSQLTGSGLETQYF. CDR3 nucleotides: TGTGCCAGCAGCCAATTGACAGGGAGCGGGTTAGAGACCCAGTACTTC. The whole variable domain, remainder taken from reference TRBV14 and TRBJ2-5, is EAGVTQFPSHSVIEKGQTVTLRCDPISGHDNLYWYRRVMGKEIKFLLHFVKESKQDESGMPNNRFLAERTGGTYSTLKVQPAELEDSGVYFCASSQLTGSGLETQYFGPGTRLLVL.